This T cell receptor (beta chain) was recovered during a study of CD8+ T cells in alopecia areata. The treatment here: oral pan-JAK inhibitor, 5-10 mg twice daily. This clone was seen a handful of times. Once RNA had been extracted, it was reverse transcribed into cDNA to act as the sequencing template. TCRdb's copy holds only in-frame clones and misses some; the assay was immunoSEQ multiplex PCR. In the table there are some 150,000 clones, approximately 90% of which are singletons. Germline CDR1 SGHTA, CDR2 FQGNSA. The CDR3 sequence is 14 residues long. Trimming left V 1 base short and J 2 bases short, with 9 bases between.

Material: CD8+ T cells sorted from blood, obtained at week 4, from a patient treated with tofacitinib. The chain carries TRBV7-2 and TRBJ2-7, with a tentative D call TRBD1 (6 bases). The TCR comes from a human donor with alopecia areata. The CDR3 DNA is TGTGCCAGCAGCTTAGGGAGACAGGCCTACGAGCAGTACTTC. Protein sequence: CASSLGRQAYEQYF.